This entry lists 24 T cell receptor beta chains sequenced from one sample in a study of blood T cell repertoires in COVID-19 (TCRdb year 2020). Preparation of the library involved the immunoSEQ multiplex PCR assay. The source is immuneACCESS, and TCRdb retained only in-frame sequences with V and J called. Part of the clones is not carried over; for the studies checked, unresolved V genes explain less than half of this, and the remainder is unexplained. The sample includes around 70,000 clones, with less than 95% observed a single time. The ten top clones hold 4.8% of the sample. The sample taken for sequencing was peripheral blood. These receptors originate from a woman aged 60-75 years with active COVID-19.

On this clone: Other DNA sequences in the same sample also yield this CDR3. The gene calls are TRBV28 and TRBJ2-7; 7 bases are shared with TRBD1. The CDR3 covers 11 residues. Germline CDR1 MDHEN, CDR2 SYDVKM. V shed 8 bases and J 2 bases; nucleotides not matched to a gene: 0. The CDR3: CASQGAYEQYF. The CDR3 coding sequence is TGTGCCAGCCAGGGGGCCTACGAGCAGTACTTC.

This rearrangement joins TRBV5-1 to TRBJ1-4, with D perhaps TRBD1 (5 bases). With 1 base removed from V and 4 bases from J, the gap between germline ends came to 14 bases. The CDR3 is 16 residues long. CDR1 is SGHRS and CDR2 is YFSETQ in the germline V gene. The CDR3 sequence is CASSLQWRGNNEKLFF. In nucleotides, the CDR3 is TGCGCCAGCAGCTTGCAATGGCGGGGCAATAATGAAAAACTGTTTTTT.

The DNA for the CDR3 is TGCAGCGTTGATGAAACTAGCGGGAGTTTTGAGCAGTTCTTC. Amino acid sequence: CSVDETSGSFEQFF. V usage is TRBV29-1 and J usage is TRBJ2-1; TRBD2 agrees at 11 bases. This CDR3 comprises 14 residues. Trimming cost V 3 bases and J 9 bases; bases outside gene matches: 7. CDR1 and CDR2 from the germline V gene are SQVTM and ANQGSEA.

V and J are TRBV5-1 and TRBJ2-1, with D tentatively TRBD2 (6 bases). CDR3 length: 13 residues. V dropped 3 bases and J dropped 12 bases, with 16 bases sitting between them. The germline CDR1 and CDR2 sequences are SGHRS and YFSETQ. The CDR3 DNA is TGCGCCAGCAGCTACCAGCCGGGACTCACGCAGTTCTTC. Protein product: CASSYQPGLTQFF.

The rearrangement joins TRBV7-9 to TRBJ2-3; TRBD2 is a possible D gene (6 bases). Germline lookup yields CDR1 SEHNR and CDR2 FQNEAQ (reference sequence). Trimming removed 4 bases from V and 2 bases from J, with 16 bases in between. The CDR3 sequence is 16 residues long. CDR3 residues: CASSSYSGGDTDTQYF. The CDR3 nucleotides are TGTGCCAGCAGCTCCTATAGCGGTGGGGACACAGATACGCAGTATTTT.

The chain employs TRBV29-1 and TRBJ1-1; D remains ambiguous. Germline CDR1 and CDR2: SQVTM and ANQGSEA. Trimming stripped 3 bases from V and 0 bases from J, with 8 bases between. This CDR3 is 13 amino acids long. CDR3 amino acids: CSVDFGMNTEAFF. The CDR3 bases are TGCAGCGTTGATTTCGGTATGAACACTGAAGCTTTCTTT.

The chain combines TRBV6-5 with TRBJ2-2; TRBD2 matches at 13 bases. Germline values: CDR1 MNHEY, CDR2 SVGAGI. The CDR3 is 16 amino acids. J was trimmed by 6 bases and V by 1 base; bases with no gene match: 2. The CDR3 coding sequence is TGTGCCAGCAGTTACTTACTAGCGGGAGGGGCCGGGGAGCTGTTTTTT. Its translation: CASSYLLAGGAGELFF.

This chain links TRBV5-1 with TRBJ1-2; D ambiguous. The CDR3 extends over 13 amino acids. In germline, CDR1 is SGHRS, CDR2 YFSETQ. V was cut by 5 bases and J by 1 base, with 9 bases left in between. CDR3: CASSPQNNYGYTF. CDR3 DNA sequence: TGCGCCAGCAGTCCCCAGAATAACTATGGCTACACCTTC.

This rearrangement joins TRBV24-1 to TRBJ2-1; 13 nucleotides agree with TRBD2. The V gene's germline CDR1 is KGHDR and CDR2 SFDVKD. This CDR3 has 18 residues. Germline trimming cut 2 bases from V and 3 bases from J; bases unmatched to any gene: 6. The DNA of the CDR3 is TGTGCCACCAGTGATTGGACTAGCGGGAGAAAAGGCTACAATGAGCAGTTCTTC. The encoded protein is CATSDWTSGRKGYNEQFF.

This CDR3 is CASSLDRGPANYGYTF. The CDR3 nucleotides read TGTGCCAGCAGCTTGGACAGGGGGCCGGCGAACTATGGCTACACCTTC. This chain links TRBV7-2 with TRBJ1-2, with TRBD1 identical over 11 bases. Germline V gene data show CDR1 as SGHTA and CDR2 as FQGNSA. This CDR3 contains 16 residues. V trimming: 3 bases; J trimming: 2 bases; junction bases outside the gene matches: 5.

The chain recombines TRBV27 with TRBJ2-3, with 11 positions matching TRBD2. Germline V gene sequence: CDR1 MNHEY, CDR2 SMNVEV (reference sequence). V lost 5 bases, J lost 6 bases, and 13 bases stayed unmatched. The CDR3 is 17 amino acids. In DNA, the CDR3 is TGTGCCAGCAGTATACTAGCGGGAGTTCTGAACCGGGATACGCAGTATTTT. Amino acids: CASSILAGVLNRDTQYF.

CDR3 sequence reads: CASSLAGVNQPQHF. CDR3 bases: TGTGCCAGCAGCTTGGCAGGGGTCAATCAGCCCCAGCATTTT. The chain couples TRBV5-6 to TRBJ1-5, with D maybe TRBD1 (6 bases). This CDR3 is 14 amino acids long. Germline CDR1 SGHDT, CDR2 YYEEEE. Deletions cut 0 bases from V and 3 bases from J, with 7 bases between. The full variable domain, in which reference TRBV5-6 and TRBJ1-5 provide the parts outside the CDR3, is DAGVTQSPTHLIKTRGQQVTLRCSPKSGHDTVSWYQQALGQGPQFIFQYYEEEERQRGNFPDRFSGHQFPNYSSELNVNALLLGDSALYLCASSLAGVNQPQHFGDGTRLSIL.

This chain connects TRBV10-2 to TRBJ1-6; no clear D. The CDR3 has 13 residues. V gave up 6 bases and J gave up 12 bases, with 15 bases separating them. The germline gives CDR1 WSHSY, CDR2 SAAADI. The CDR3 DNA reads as TGCGCCAGCAGGGATTGGGAGCGAGGACCCCTCCACTTT. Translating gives CASRDWERGPLHF.

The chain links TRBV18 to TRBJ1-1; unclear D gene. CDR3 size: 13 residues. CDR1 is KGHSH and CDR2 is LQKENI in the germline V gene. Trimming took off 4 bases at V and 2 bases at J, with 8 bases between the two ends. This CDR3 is CASSLKQNTEAFF. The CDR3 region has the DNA TGTGCCAGCTCACTTAAGCAAAACACTGAAGCTTTCTTT.

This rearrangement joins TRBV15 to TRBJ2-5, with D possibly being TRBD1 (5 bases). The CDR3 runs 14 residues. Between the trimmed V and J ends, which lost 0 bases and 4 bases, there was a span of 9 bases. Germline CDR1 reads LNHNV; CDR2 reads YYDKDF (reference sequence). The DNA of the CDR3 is TGTGCCACCAGCAGAGATCAGGGATTAGAGACCCAGTACTTC. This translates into CATSRDQGLETQYF.

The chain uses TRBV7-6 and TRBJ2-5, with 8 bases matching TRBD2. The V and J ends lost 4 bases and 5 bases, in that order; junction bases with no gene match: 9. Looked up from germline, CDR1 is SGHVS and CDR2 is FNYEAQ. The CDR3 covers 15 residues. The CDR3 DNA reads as TGTGCCAGCAGCTCGGGAGGGTGGGGCCAGGAGACCCAGTACTTC. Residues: CASSSGGWGQETQYF. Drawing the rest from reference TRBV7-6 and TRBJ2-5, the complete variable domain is GAGVSQSPRYKVTKRGQDVALRCDPISGHVSLYWYRQALGQGPEFLTYFNYEAQQDKSGLPNDRFSAERPEGSISTLTIQRTEQRDSAMYRCASSSGGWGQETQYFGPGTRLLVL.

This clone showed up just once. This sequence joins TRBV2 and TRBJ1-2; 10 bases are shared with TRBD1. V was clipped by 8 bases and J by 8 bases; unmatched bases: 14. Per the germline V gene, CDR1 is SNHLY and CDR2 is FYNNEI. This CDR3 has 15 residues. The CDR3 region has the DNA TGTGCCAGCCGACCATTGACAGGGGGCGAGGGGGGCTACACCTTC. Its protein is CASRPLTGGEGGYTF.

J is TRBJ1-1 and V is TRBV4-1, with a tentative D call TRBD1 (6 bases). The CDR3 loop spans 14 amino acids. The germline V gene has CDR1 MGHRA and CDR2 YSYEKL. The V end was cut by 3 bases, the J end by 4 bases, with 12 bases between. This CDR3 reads CASSQTRGSTEAFF. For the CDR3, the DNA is TGCGCCAGCAGCCAGACGAGGGGGTCCACTGAAGCTTTCTTT.

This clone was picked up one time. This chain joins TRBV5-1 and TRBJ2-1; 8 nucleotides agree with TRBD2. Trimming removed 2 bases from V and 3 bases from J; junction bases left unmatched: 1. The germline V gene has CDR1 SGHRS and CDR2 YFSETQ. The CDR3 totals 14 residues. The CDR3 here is CASSLGTSYNEQFF. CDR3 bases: TGCGCCAGCAGCTTAGGGACTAGCTACAATGAGCAGTTCTTC.

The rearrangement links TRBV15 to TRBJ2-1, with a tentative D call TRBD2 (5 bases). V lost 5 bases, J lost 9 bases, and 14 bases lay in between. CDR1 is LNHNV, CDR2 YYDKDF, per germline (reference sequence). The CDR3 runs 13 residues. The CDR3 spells CATSALGLLEQFF. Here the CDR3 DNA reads TGTGCCACCAGCGCACTAGGGTTGCTTGAGCAGTTCTTC. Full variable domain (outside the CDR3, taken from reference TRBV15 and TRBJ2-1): DAMVIQNPRYQVTQFGKPVTLSCSQTLNHNVMYWYQQKSSQAPKLLFHYYDKDFNNEADTPDNFQSRRPNTSFCFLDIRSPGLGDTAMYLCATSALGLLEQFFGPGTRLTVL.

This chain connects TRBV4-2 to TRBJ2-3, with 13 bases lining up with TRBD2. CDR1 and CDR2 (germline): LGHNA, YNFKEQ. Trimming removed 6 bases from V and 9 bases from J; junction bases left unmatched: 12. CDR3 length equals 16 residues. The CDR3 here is CASRASILAGGPTQYF. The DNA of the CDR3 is TGTGCCAGCAGAGCCTCAATACTAGCGGGAGGGCCAACGCAGTATTTT.

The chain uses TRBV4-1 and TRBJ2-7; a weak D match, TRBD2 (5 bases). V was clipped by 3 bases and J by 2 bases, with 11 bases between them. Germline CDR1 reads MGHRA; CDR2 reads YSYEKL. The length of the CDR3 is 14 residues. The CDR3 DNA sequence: TGCGCCAGCAGCCATGCACCCGGGGCCTACGAGCAGTACTTC. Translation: CASSHAPGAYEQYF.

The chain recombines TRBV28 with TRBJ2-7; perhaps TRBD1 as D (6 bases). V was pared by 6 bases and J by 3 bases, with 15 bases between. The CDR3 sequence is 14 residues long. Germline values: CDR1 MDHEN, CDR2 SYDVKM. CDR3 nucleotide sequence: TGTGCCAGCAGCCTCTCAAGGGGGATCTACGAGCAGTACTTC. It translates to CASSLSRGIYEQYF.

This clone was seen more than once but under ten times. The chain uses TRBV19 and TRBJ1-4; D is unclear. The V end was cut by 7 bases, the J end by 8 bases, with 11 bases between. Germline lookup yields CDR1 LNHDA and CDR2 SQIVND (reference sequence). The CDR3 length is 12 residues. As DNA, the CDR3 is TGTGCCAGTACCCAACATGGCGAAAAACTGTTTTTT. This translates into CASTQHGEKLFF. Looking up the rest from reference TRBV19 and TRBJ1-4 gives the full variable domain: DGGITQSPKYLFRKEGQNVTLSCEQNLNHDAMYWYRQDPGQGLRLIYYSQIVNDFQKGDIAEGYSVSREKKESFPLTVTSAQKNPTAFYLCASTQHGEKLFFGSGTQLSVL.